The next 18 T cell receptor beta chains were all read from a single sample in a study of T cell repertoires in cytomegalovirus infection. TCRdb recomputed calls from the reads with MiXCR, one row per CDR3 protein. Of 700,000 to 850,000 distinct CDR3 sequences listed, around a third were seen once; the top ten hold approximately 13%. What these receptors recognize is not known. Sequenced here: cultured CD8+ T cells from PBMCs, sampled from culture after CMV antigen stimulation. The receptors here all came from a human donor in good health (CMV status not recorded). Some clones in this sample may be carry-over from other donors' samples.

This clonotype has just a few counts. CDR3 protein: CASSVDSSYNSPLHF. The DNA of the CDR3 is TGTGCCAGCAGCGTGGACAGCTCCTATAATTCACCCCTCCACTTT. The chain is built from TRBV9 and TRBJ1-6; a possible D gene is TRBD1 (6 bases). The CDR3 has 15 residues. Trimming stripped 2 bases from V and 0 bases from J, with 6 bases between. CDR1 is SGDLS, CDR2 YYNGEE, per germline.

The chain joins TRBV27 to TRBJ1-4; 7 bases map to TRBD1. Germline trimming cut 2 bases from V and 7 bases from J; bases unmatched to any gene: 7. The CDR3 is made up of 15 amino acids. Germline V gene sequence: CDR1 MNHEY, CDR2 SMNVEV (reference sequence). CDR3 loop: CASSLRGGRGEKLFF. The CDR3 nucleotides read TGTGCCAGCAGTTTACGAGGGGGCAGGGGTGAAAAACTGTTTTTT.

The CDR3 sequence is CASSSGPGANTEAFF. For the CDR3, the DNA is TGTGCCAGCAGCTCGGGGCCCGGTGCGAACACTGAAGCTTTCTTT. The chain joins TRBV7-9 to TRBJ1-1; maybe TRBD1 (5 bases). Trimming stripped 4 bases from V and 1 base from J, with 13 bases between. This CDR3 comprises 15 residues. Germline V lookup: CDR1 SEHNR, CDR2 FQNEAQ (reference sequence).

The CDR3 coding sequence is TGTGCCAGCAGTTTTACAGGGGGCAAGGAAAAACTGTTTTTT. It specifies CASSFTGGKEKLFF. V gene TRBV27 combines with J gene TRBJ1-4, with 9 bases aligning to TRBD1. V lost 3 bases, J lost 8 bases, and 4 bases stayed unmatched. The germline gives CDR1 MNHEY, CDR2 SMNVEV (reference sequence). The CDR3 is 14 amino acids.

This clonotype was counted many times. The V and J genes are TRBV7-2 and TRBJ2-1; the match to TRBD2 covers 10 bases. V shed 0 bases, J shed 8 bases, and the junction held 7 bases outside the gene matches. CDR1 and CDR2 (germline): SGHTA, FQGNSA. This CDR3 has 16 residues. CDR3 amino acids: CASSLALAGSLHEQFF. In DNA form, the CDR3 reads TGTGCCAGCAGCTTAGCACTAGCGGGGTCCCTGCATGAGCAGTTCTTC.

Many counts were recorded for this clonotype. V is TRBV7-8 and J is TRBJ2-6, with D maybe TRBD1 (6 bases). CDR1 is SGHVS and CDR2 is FQNEAQ in the germline V gene. Trimming stripped 7 bases from V and 2 bases from J, with 24 bases between. This CDR3 region has 19 residues. The CDR3 spells CASTQPRDNEAAGANVLTF. CDR3 coding DNA: TGTGCCAGCACCCAACCACGGGACAACGAAGCCGCTGGGGCCAACGTCCTGACTTTC. The whole variable domain, filled in from reference TRBV7-8 and TRBJ2-6, reads GAGVSQSPRYKVAKRGQDVALRCDPISGHVSLFWYQQALGQGPEFLTYFQNEAQLDKSGLPSDRFFAERPEGSVSTLKIQRTQQEDSAVYLCASTQPRDNEAAGANVLTFGAGSRLTVL.

The rearrangement uses TRBV6-2 or TRBV6-3 and TRBJ2-1; TRBD1 agrees at 10 bases. CDR1 MNHEY and CDR2 SVGEGT come from the germline V gene. The length of the CDR3 is 14 residues. V trimming: 6 bases; J trimming: 6 bases; junction bases outside the gene matches: 5. Written as DNA, the CDR3 is TGTGCCAGCAGGGGACAGGGGCGGTCCAATGAGCAGTTCTTC. Its protein is CASRGQGRSNEQFF.

A few counts support this clonotype. The V gene is TRBV7-8, the J gene TRBJ2-2; 8 bases map to TRBD2. The CDR3 length is 16 residues. Germline values: CDR1 SGHVS, CDR2 FQNEAQ. V lost 7 bases to trimming and J lost 5 bases; unmatched junction nucleotides: 12. In DNA form, the CDR3 reads TGTGCCAGCACCTCCTCCGGGACTAGTAGAACCGGGGAGCTGTTTTTT. This encodes CASTSSGTSRTGELFF.

This clonotype came up many times. The chain joins TRBV7-2 to TRBJ2-3; either TRBD1 or TRBD2 may supply D (5 bases each). The V gene's germline CDR1 is SGHTA and CDR2 FQGNSA. V lost 4 bases, J lost 0 bases, and 14 bases lay in between. The CDR3 runs 16 residues. CDR3 nucleotides: TGTGCCAGCAGCTGGATCGCAGGGAGTAGCACAGATACGCAGTATTTT. Protein: CASSWIAGSSTDTQYF.

The table lists this clonotype with many counts. The rearrangement links TRBV7-9 to TRBJ2-1, with 14 positions matching TRBD2. Per germline, CDR1 SEHNR and CDR2 FQNEAQ (reference sequence). CDR3 size: 15 residues. Germline trimming cut 4 bases from V and 7 bases from J; bases unmatched to any gene: 3. CDR3 protein: CASSSGLAGVNEQFF. The CDR3 DNA reads as TGTGCCAGCAGCTCGGGACTAGCGGGAGTTAATGAGCAGTTCTTC.

J is TRBJ2-3 and V is TRBV6-6, with TRBD1 matching 8 bases. Unmatched junction bases numbered 5, after V lost 6 bases and J lost 3 bases. This CDR3 is 14 amino acids long. The germline gives CDR1 MNHNY, CDR2 SVGAGI (reference sequence). As DNA, the CDR3 is TGTGCCAGCAGACCCACAGGGGGGACAGATACGCAGTATTTT. Its protein product is CASRPTGGTDTQYF.

This clonotype was counted once. Written as DNA, the CDR3 is TGCAGCGTGGGAATGGGCAGGCCATCCTACAATGAGCAGTTCTTC. Translation gives CSVGMGRPSYNEQFF. The rearrangement joins TRBV29-1 to TRBJ2-1; D unresolved. This CDR3 spans 15 amino acids. Deletions cut 6 bases from V and 1 base from J, with 16 bases between. From germline, CDR1 is SQVTM and CDR2 ANQGSEA.

The rearrangement uses TRBV9 and TRBJ2-5, with 9 positions matching TRBD2. This CDR3 has 19 residues. Germline loops: CDR1 SGDLS, CDR2 YYNGEE. J was trimmed by 5 bases and V by 3 bases; bases with no gene match: 20. Here the CDR3 DNA reads TGTGCCAGCAGCGGCCTTGCGGGGGGGGCAGAGGGAGCAGGGGAGACCCAGTACTTC. Encoded protein: CASSGLAGGAEGAGETQYF.

This clonotype was picked up a small number of times. J is TRBJ1-6 and V is TRBV2; 7 nucleotides agree with TRBD1. The CDR3 has 18 residues. Trimming cost V 2 bases and J 14 bases; bases outside gene matches: 21. CDR1 SNHLY and CDR2 FYNNEI come from the germline V gene. CDR3 loop: CASSEPRTGRKAVRTLHF. In nucleotides, the CDR3 is TGTGCCAGCAGTGAACCGCGGACAGGCCGTAAGGCCGTCCGGACCCTCCACTTT.

This clonotype was counted only a few times. V is TRBV19 and J is TRBJ2-2, with D perhaps TRBD1 (7 bases). From germline, CDR1 is LNHDA and CDR2 SQIVND (reference sequence). V shed 6 bases and J shed 2 bases, with 16 bases lying between them. The CDR3 consists of 16 residues. The CDR3 sequence is CASSDTGDLNTGELFF. The CDR3 DNA reads as TGTGCCAGTAGCGACACAGGGGACTTAAACACCGGGGAGCTGTTTTTT.

The chain links TRBV6-5 to TRBJ1-1; a weak D match, TRBD1 (6 bases). The CDR3 runs 13 residues. Trimming shortened V by 2 bases and J by 7 bases, and 11 bases separated the two germline ends. Germline CDR1 reads MNHEY; CDR2 reads SVGAGI. The CDR3: CASSYGRGVEAFF. In DNA, the CDR3 is TGTGCCAGCAGTTACGGCAGGGGAGTTGAAGCTTTCTTT.

This clonotype was seen once. It may be a read error: a sequence one base away is much more abundant. The rearrangement uses TRBV11-2 and TRBJ2-3, with no clear D. Germline CDR1 SGHAT, CDR2 FQNNGV. V lost 3 bases and J 3 bases, leaving 4 bases between the germline ends. The length of the CDR3 is 12 residues. In DNA form, the CDR3 reads TGTGCCAGCAGCTTTTTTACAGATACGCAGTATTTT. Residues: CASSFFTDTQYF. The full variable domain, completed using reference TRBV11-2 and TRBJ2-3, is EAGVAQSPRYKIIEKRQSVAFWCNPISGHATLYWYQQILGQGPKLLIQFQNNGVVDDSQLPKDRFSAERLKGVDSTLKIQPAKLEDSAVYLCASSFFTDTQYFGPGTRLTVL.

This clonotype showed up just once. One end of the junction is discordant with germline, which a read error may explain. This chain uses TRBV6-2 or TRBV6-3 with TRBJ2-1, with a weak D call TRBD1 (5 bases). The CDR3 extends over 14 amino acids. Germline V gene data show CDR1 as MNHEY and CDR2 as SVGEGT. The CDR3 bases are TGTGTCAGCAGTTACTTAACAGGTTACAATGAGCAGTTCTTC. This encodes CVSSYLTGYNEQFF.